This entry lists 13 T cell receptor beta chains sequenced from one sample in a study of T-cell memory formation after mild COVID-19. TCRdb reanalysed the 5' RACE reads using MiXCR and keeps one entry per CDR3 protein. In the table there are roughly 480,000 distinct CDR3 sequences, approximately 25% of which are singletons. The sequenced sample was PBMCs or a T cell subset sorted from them (not recorded which). The receptors derive from an adult woman who had mild COVID-19 (a few samples of this study predate the infection). Cell type and time point are not known.

The chain joins TRBV6-4 to TRBJ2-3, with a tentative D call TRBD2 (5 bases). The CDR3 is made up of 15 amino acids. The germline V gene has CDR1 MRHNA and CDR2 SNTAGT. Trimming stripped 0 bases from V and 0 bases from J, with 7 bases between. The CDR3 DNA reads as TGTGCCAGCAGTGACTCGGCTAGCAGCACAGATACGCAGTATTTT. Translated, it gives CASSDSASSTDTQYF.

This clonotype was seen a few times. The V and J genes are TRBV9 and TRBJ2-1; TRBD2 agrees at 12 bases. In germline, CDR1 is SGDLS, CDR2 YYNGEE. This CDR3 spans 15 amino acids. Germline trimming cut 4 bases from V and 10 bases from J; bases unmatched to any gene: 9. The CDR3 here is CASSPGLAGLGEQFF. The DNA for the CDR3 is TGTGCCAGCAGCCCCGGACTAGCGGGACTTGGGGAGCAGTTCTTC.

This clonotype has more than one count but fewer than ten. The rearrangement links TRBV15 to TRBJ2-7; either TRBD1 or TRBD2 may fit D (6 bases each). The V end was cut by 2 bases, the J end by 4 bases, with 15 bases between. The V gene's germline CDR1 is LNHNV and CDR2 YYDKDF (reference sequence). The CDR3 spans 15 residues. In DNA, the CDR3 is TGTGCCACCAGCAGAACACTAGGAGGGGGATACGAGCAGTACTTC. Residues: CATSRTLGGGYEQYF.

The rearrangement links TRBV2 to TRBJ2-7, with 15 bases lining up with TRBD2. The CDR3 extends over 17 amino acids. Germline V lookup: CDR1 SNHLY, CDR2 FYNNEI. V lost 8 bases and J lost 2; bases outside the gene matches: 10. The CDR3 DNA reads TGTGCCAGCGTTGGACTAGCGGGAGGGCCCGACACCTACGAGCAGTACTTC. Its translation is CASVGLAGGPDTYEQYF.

This clonotype was seen more than once but under ten times. V is TRBV12-3 or TRBV12-4 and J is TRBJ1-1; the D is unclear. V lost 6 bases to trimming and J lost 9 bases, with 14 bases between them. This CDR3 is 12 amino acids long. The CDR3 loop is CASSIISDKAFF. The CDR3 region has the DNA TGTGCCAGCAGCATAATCTCTGATAAAGCTTTCTTT.

The chain recombines TRBV5-1 with TRBJ2-5; 8 positions agree with TRBD1. After removal of 4 bases from V and 4 bases from J, the junction contained 12 bases not matched to a gene. The germline CDR1 and CDR2 sequences are SGHRS and YFSETQ. The CDR3 length is 16 residues. The CDR3 bases are TGCGCCAGCAGCCCGGTGGTAGGACAGGGAGGAGAGACCCAGTACTTC. It codes for CASSPVVGQGGETQYF.

This clonotype was counted a few times. The chain combines TRBV28 with TRBJ2-1, with TRBD1 matching over 8 bases. The CDR3 runs to 12 residues. V shed 7 bases, J shed 8 bases, and the junction held 4 bases outside the gene matches. CDR1 is MDHEN and CDR2 is SYDVKM in the germline V gene. The CDR3 DNA reads TGTGCCAGCACCGCAGGGGGCCATGAGCAGTTCTTC. This translates into CASTAGGHEQFF.

This clonotype was seen a few times. The chain uses TRBV12-3 or TRBV12-4 and TRBJ2-2, with no clear D. This CDR3 region has 15 residues. V dropped 6 bases and J dropped 0 bases, with 11 bases sitting between them. CDR3: CASSTAQANTGELFF. The CDR3 region has the DNA TGTGCCAGCAGCACAGCCCAAGCGAACACCGGGGAGCTGTTTTTT.

In this sample, this clonotype turned up a few times. The chain is built from TRBV7-9 and TRBJ1-1; D remains ambiguous. The V gene's germline CDR1 is SEHNR and CDR2 FQNEAQ (reference sequence). The V gene lost 2 bases and the J gene lost 5 bases, with 15 bases spanning the gap. The CDR3 runs to 15 residues. Here the CDR3 DNA reads TGTGCCAGCAGCTTAAGCGACTCAAGTCGGACTGAAGCTTTCTTT. It translates to CASSLSDSSRTEAFF.

Only a few counts were recorded for this clonotype. The chain combines TRBV3-1 with TRBJ1-1; D not certain. Trimming left V 4 bases short and J 8 bases short, with 14 bases between. Germline V CDR1 and CDR2: LGHDT, YNNKEL (reference sequence). CDR3 length: 13 residues. This chain's CDR3 is CASSPPHSGEAFF. CDR3 nucleotides: TGTGCCAGCAGCCCACCCCACAGCGGGGAAGCTTTCTTT.

This clonotype has just a few counts. The rearrangement uses TRBV15 and TRBJ1-4; TRBD1 might be the D (5 bases). The CDR3 runs 15 residues. V was clipped by 1 base and J by 1 base, with 7 bases between them. Germline CDR1 is LNHNV and CDR2 is YYDKDF (reference sequence). In DNA, the CDR3 is TGTGCCACCAGCAGAGGGGACGGAACTAATGAAAAACTGTTTTTT. The encoded protein is CATSRGDGTNEKLFF.

J is TRBJ1-1 and V is TRBV19; no reliable D call. The CDR3 extends over 12 amino acids. Looked up from germline, CDR1 is LNHDA and CDR2 is SQIVND (reference sequence). With 1 base removed from V and 1 base from J, the gap between germline ends came to 1 base. The CDR3 here is CASSIGNTEAFF. The CDR3 coding sequence is TGTGCCAGTAGTATAGGGAACACTGAAGCTTTCTTT.

This clonotype was seen many times. The chain links TRBV7-9 to TRBJ1-1; D may be TRBD1 (5 bases). The CDR3 length is 15 residues. CDR1 is SEHNR and CDR2 is FQNEAQ in the germline V gene (reference sequence). Trimming left V 1 base short and J 3 bases short, with 12 bases between. This chain's CDR3 is CASSLGIGEDTEAFF. The CDR3 DNA reads TGTGCCAGCAGCTTAGGAATAGGGGAGGACACTGAAGCTTTCTTT. Using reference TRBV7-9 and TRBJ1-1 for the parts outside the CDR3, the full variable domain is DTGVSQNPRHKITKRGQNVTFRCDPISEHNRLYWYRQTLGQGPEFLTYFQNEAQLEKSRLLSDRFSAERPKGSFSTLEIQRTEQGDSAMYLCASSLGIGEDTEAFFGQGTRLTVV.